The next 8 T cell receptor beta chains were all read from a single sample in a study of early T cells in non-severe SARS-CoV-2 infection. From the 5' RACE reads, TCRdb called clonotypes with MiXCR, one entry per CDR3 protein. The sample comprises some 62,000 distinct CDR3 sequences, less than 10% of which are singletons, and around 1.3% rests with the top ten. Sequenced: whole blood. These receptors were obtained from an adult who was a healthcare worker with PCR-confirmed SARS-CoV-2 infection or an uninfected control (not recorded which).

The rearrangement joins TRBV7-9 to TRBJ2-6, with D unresolved. Germline V gene sequence: CDR1 SEHNR, CDR2 FQNEAQ (reference sequence). The ends were cut back, 2 bases at V and 0 bases at J, with 11 bases in the middle. The CDR3 length is 17 residues. This CDR3 is CASSLTPMGSGANVLTF. The CDR3 nucleotides are TGTGCCAGCAGCTTAACACCCATGGGCTCTGGGGCCAACGTCCTGACTTTC.

This clonotype was seen more than once but under ten times. The CDR3: CASSQGGTTEAFF. Here the CDR3 DNA reads TGTGCCAGCAGTCAAGGGGGGACCACTGAAGCTTTCTTT. V is TRBV6-5 and J is TRBJ1-1; possibly TRBD1 for D (6 bases). There are 13 residues in the CDR3. V was trimmed by 5 bases and J by 4 bases, leaving 11 bases between them. Germline assignment: CDR1 MNHEY and CDR2 SVGAGI.

In its sample, this clonotype was seen many times. This chain links TRBV9 with TRBJ2-3; D is undetermined. CDR1 is SGDLS, CDR2 YYNGEE, per germline. The CDR3 extends over 13 amino acids. Trimming removed 0 bases from V and 1 base from J, with 3 bases in between. The CDR3 coding sequence is TGTGCCAGCAGCGTAGCGGGCACAGATACGCAGTATTTT. It yields the protein CASSVAGTDTQYF.

In its sample, this clonotype was seen many times. CDR3 nucleotide sequence: TGTGCCAGCAGTCCCAGCTGGGGGGTCAGCACAGATACGCAGTATTTT. Translated, it gives CASSPSWGVSTDTQYF. The chain uses TRBV6-5 and TRBJ2-3; TRBD2 might be the D (6 bases). CDR3 length: 16 amino acids. V was clipped by 5 bases and J by 0 bases, with 15 bases between them. Germline V gives CDR1 MNHEY, CDR2 SVGAGI.

This clonotype appeared many times. The chain employs TRBV19 and TRBJ2-5, with 8 bases fitting TRBD2. The CDR3 covers 16 residues. The ends lost 0 bases at V and 6 bases at J; junction bases unmatched: 9. CDR1 is LNHDA and CDR2 is SQIVND in the germline V gene (reference sequence). The CDR3 DNA follows: TGTGCCAGTAGTATAGATCCGGGGGGGCGCATGAAGACCCAGTACTTC. Encoded protein: CASSIDPGGRMKTQYF.

This sequence joins TRBV12-3 or TRBV12-4 and TRBJ1-5; 8 positions match TRBD1. This CDR3 comprises 13 residues. J gave up 6 bases and V 7 bases, and 5 bases lay outside the gene matches. In DNA, the CDR3 is TGTGCCAGCACCCGGACAGGGTTTCAGCCCCAGCATTTT. It specifies CASTRTGFQPQHF.

Ten or more counts support this clonotype. This sequence joins TRBV7-3 and TRBJ2-7; the D is unclear. This CDR3 has 11 residues. Germline V gene lookup returns CDR1 SGHTA and CDR2 FQGTGA. V was cut by 8 bases and J by 0 bases, with 5 bases left in between. The CDR3 nucleotides read TGTGCCAGCGGTGACTCCTACGAGCAGTACGTC. Its protein is CASGDSYEQYV.

This clonotype was seen more than once but under ten times. V gene TRBV5-4 combines with J gene TRBJ2-6, with a possible D match to TRBD2 (6 bases). This CDR3 spans 14 amino acids. Trimming stripped 6 bases from V and 0 bases from J, with 7 bases between. Germline V CDR1 and CDR2: SGHNT, YYREEE (reference sequence). CDR3 amino acids: CASMRDSGANVLTF. Here the CDR3 DNA reads TGTGCCAGCATGCGGGACTCTGGGGCCAACGTCCTGACTTTC.